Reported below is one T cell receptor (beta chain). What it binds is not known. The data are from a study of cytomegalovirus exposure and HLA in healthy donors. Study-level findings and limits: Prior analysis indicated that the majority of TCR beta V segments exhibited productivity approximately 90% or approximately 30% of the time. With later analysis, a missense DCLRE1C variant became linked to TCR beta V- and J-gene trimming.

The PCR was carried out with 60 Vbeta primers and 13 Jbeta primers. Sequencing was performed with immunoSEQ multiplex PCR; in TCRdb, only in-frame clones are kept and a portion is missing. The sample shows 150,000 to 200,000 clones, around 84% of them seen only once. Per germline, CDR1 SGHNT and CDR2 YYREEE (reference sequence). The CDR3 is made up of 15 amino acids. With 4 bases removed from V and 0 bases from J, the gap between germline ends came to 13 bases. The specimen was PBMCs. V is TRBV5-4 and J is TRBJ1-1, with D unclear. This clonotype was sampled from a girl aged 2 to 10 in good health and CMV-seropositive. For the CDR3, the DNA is TGTGCCAGCAGCATCGCGGGCTACATGAACACTGAAGCTTTCTTT. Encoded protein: CASSIAGYMNTEAFF.